The clone carrying this T cell receptor beta chain has ten or more counts. Its specificity is not known. MiXCR, run by TCRdb on the 5' RACE reads, gives a single entry per CDR3 protein. This sample has 750,000 to 950,000 distinct CDR3 sequences, with roughly 12% found just once. This record comes from a study of identical twins. General observations from the study: Cord blood beta clonotypes that were abundant carried fewer insertions, and memory repertoires showed no such trend.

Germline values: CDR1 ENHRY, CDR2 SYGVKD. The CDR3 is 11 amino acids. V lost 10 bases and J 1 base, leaving 7 bases between the germline ends. The same specimen was also included in a second study, on yellow fever vaccine responses in identical twins.

The chain links TRBV10-3 to TRBJ1-1; no reliable D call. The specimen sequenced was PBMCs. The sequence came from a woman between 18 and 29 years old in good health. The CDR3, as DNA: TGTGCCACCGGGAGGAACACTGAAGCTTTCTTT. It translates to CATGRNTEAFF.